This T cell receptor (beta chain) was sequenced for a study of blood T cell repertoires in COVID-19 (TCRdb year 2020). Broadly, across the study: Samples covering the acute and convalescent phases of COVID-19 were provided by collaborators in the United States, Italy and Spain. The prospective study material was composed of cDNA or gDNA derived from T cells, B-cell-depleted T cells, or PBMCs. The dataset comprised deeply sampled blood TCRbeta repertoires from subjects exposed to, actively infected with, or recovered from COVID-19. The repertoires were made available in a free public database intended to serve as a resource for research on the immune response to SARS-CoV-2. Samples were obtained from the ongoing ImmuneRACE study (first 160 participants) and from over 1,000 subjects provided by 6 global collaborators. Nearly every sample came with metadata listing a de-identified subject ID, COVID-19 status, age in years and sex. HLA class I and class II types, where available, came from metadata supplied by the sample provider rather than from assay-based typing. General conclusions and limits of the study: The amount of clinical and demographic metadata varied by source and participant and was provided uncurated.

The immunoSEQ Assay, a bias-controlled multiplex PCR, was used to amplify TCRbeta CDR3 regions from genomic DNA. The study's processing was this. The number of nucleated cells in each sample was estimated by amplification of reference gene primers within the assay. To quantify the absolute abundance of each unique TCRbeta CDR3 rearrangement, sequence reads were collapsed and filtered. For each sample, productive Simpson clonality was calculated by taking the square root of Simpson's diversity index across productive rearrangements. Held by TCRdb, this immuneACCESS table contains in-frame sequences only and omits some clones. Under half of the omission traces to an unresolved V gene where checked; the cause of the rest is unknown. V, J and clone size reflect that table, while D and trimming were determined from the DNA. The sample has roughly 87,000 clones on record, 55% to 75% of them singletons. In total, the top ten clones hold approximately 14% of the sample.

The collaborating institutions used their own protocols to collect whole blood in K2EDTA tubes. For TCRbeta analysis, collaborators shipped samples as frozen whole blood, isolated PBMCs, or DNA extracted from either of those sample types. A remark on this clone: The clone's antigen remains unknown. No clone much larger than this one lies a single base away; base qualities are absent.

The sample comprised peripheral blood. The TCR was taken from a woman aged 80 or over with acute or convalescent COVID-19.

The nucleotides are TGTGCCAGCAGCTTAGGGTTCAGGTACAATGAGCAGTTCTTC. It translates to CASSLGFRYNEQFF. The chain employs TRBV7-2 and TRBJ2-1; the D gene cannot be named for sure. V was cut back by 1 base and J by 4 bases, leaving a gap of 8 bases between them. Its CDR3 holds 14 amino acids, cysteine through phenylalanine. Solely the CDR3 DNA is kept, with 42 bases framed from the first base. CDR1 and CDR2 (SGHTA, FQGNSA) derive from the germline V gene.